Listed below are T cell receptor beta chains from one sample, sequenced in a study of cytomegalovirus exposure and HLA in healthy donors. Sequencing was performed with immunoSEQ multiplex PCR; in TCRdb, only in-frame clones are kept and a portion is missing. The sample lists roughly 260,000 clones; just under 90% were seen once. The sample comprised PBMCs. These receptors were taken from a man between 18 and 29 years old in good health and CMV-seronegative. Each CDR3 is given with its conserved first and last residue. The D gene is left open where the match is weak. Expanded clones are given a class, and other clones once, few, many or no size at all.

cdr3_aa: CAWNSYSPYEQYF
cdr3_nt: TGTGCCTGGAATTCGTACAGTCCCTACGAGCAGTACTTC
j_call: TRBJ2-7
clone_size: .
v_call: TRBV30
d_call: .

cdr3_aa: CASSPTQGAQETQYF
cdr3_nt: TGTGCCAGCAGCCCCACGCAGGGGGCCCAAGAGACCCAGTACTTC
j_call: TRBJ2-5
clone_size: .
v_call: TRBV28
d_call: TRBD1

cdr3_aa: CASSWGQTYEQYF
cdr3_nt: TGTGCCAGCAGTTGGGGACAGACCTACGAGCAGTACTTC
j_call: TRBJ2-7
clone_size: .
v_call: TRBV27
d_call: TRBD1

cdr3_aa: CASSFQGLAGSTGELFF
cdr3_nt: TGTGCCAGCAGTTTCCAGGGACTAGCGGGGTCCACCGGGGAGCTGTTTTTT
j_call: TRBJ2-2
clone_size: .
v_call: TRBV27
d_call: TRBD2

cdr3_aa: CASSLITDTQYF
cdr3_nt: TGTGCCAGCAGCTTAATAACAGATACGCAGTATTTT
j_call: TRBJ2-3
clone_size: .
v_call: TRBV7-2
d_call: .

cdr3_aa: CASSPGLDEEQFF
cdr3_nt: TGTGCCAGCTCGCCAGGACTGGACGAGGAGCAGTTCTTC
j_call: TRBJ2-1
clone_size: .
v_call: TRBV18
d_call: .

cdr3_aa: CASSLAGTGSVSLHF
cdr3_nt: TGTGCCAGCAGCTTGGCCGGGACAGGGTCAGTATCCCTCCACTTT
j_call: TRBJ1-6
clone_size: .
v_call: TRBV5-6
d_call: TRBD1

cdr3_aa: CASSSDIYSNQPQHF
cdr3_nt: TGTGCCAGCAGCTCCGACATTTATAGCAATCAGCCCCAGCATTTT
j_call: TRBJ1-5
clone_size: .
v_call: TRBV6-5
d_call: .

cdr3_aa: CASSLIGGVLSDTQYF
cdr3_nt: TGCGCCAGCAGCCTCATTGGGGGCGTTCTCAGTGATACGCAGTATTTT
j_call: TRBJ2-3
clone_size: .
v_call: TRBV10-2
d_call: .

cdr3_aa: CASSPPTGARAEQYF
cdr3_nt: TGCGCCAGCAGCCCACCGACAGGGGCCCGAGCCGAGCAGTACTTC
j_call: TRBJ2-7
clone_size: .
v_call: TRBV4-1
d_call: TRBD1

cdr3_aa: CASSAGLAGVPNEQFF
cdr3_nt: TGTGCCAGCAGCGCCGGACTAGCGGGGGTTCCTAATGAGCAGTTCTTC
j_call: TRBJ2-1
clone_size: .
v_call: TRBV9
d_call: TRBD2

cdr3_aa: CASGPSGNRYEQYF
cdr3_nt: TGTGCCAGCGGACCGAGCGGGAATCGCTACGAGCAGTACTTC
j_call: TRBJ2-7
clone_size: .
v_call: TRBV7-3
d_call: TRBD2

cdr3_aa: CASSLLGGPYEQYF
cdr3_nt: TGTGCCAGCAGCTTACTCGGGGGGCCTTACGAGCAGTACTTC
j_call: TRBJ2-7
clone_size: once
v_call: TRBV7-9
d_call: .

cdr3_aa: CASSRDRGNQPQHF
cdr3_nt: TGTGCCAGCAGCCGGGACAGGGGGAATCAGCCCCAGCATTTT
j_call: TRBJ1-5
clone_size: .
v_call: TRBV7-2
d_call: TRBD1

cdr3_aa: CASRGRPVGETQYF
cdr3_nt: TGTGCCAGCAGGGGCAGGCCGGTGGGAGAGACCCAGTACTTC
j_call: TRBJ2-5
clone_size: .
v_call: TRBV2
d_call: .

cdr3_aa: CASSLGPSGVYNEQFF
cdr3_nt: TGTGCCAGCAGCTTAGGTCCTAGCGGGGTTTACAATGAGCAGTTCTTC
j_call: TRBJ2-1
clone_size: .
v_call: TRBV7-2
d_call: TRBD2

cdr3_aa: CASSFLGGRGETQYF
cdr3_nt: TGTGCCAGCAGCTTTCTCGGCGGGAGGGGGGAGACCCAGTACTTC
j_call: TRBJ2-5
clone_size: once
v_call: TRBV5-4
d_call: TRBD2

cdr3_aa: CASSQYAGELFF
cdr3_nt: TGTGCCAGCAGCCAGTACGCCGGGGAGCTGTTTTTT
j_call: TRBJ2-2
clone_size: .
v_call: TRBV27
d_call: .

cdr3_aa: CASRMTSGGATDTQYF
cdr3_nt: TGTGCCAGCAGAATGACTAGCGGGGGGGCCACAGATACGCAGTATTTT
j_call: TRBJ2-3
clone_size: .
v_call: TRBV6-6
d_call: TRBD2

cdr3_aa: CAISRDSSGYTF
cdr3_nt: TGTGCCATCAGTCGGGACAGTTCCGGCTACACCTTC
j_call: TRBJ1-2
clone_size: few
v_call: TRBV10-3
d_call: TRBD1

cdr3_aa: CASSFGPDREETQYF
cdr3_nt: TGTGCCAGCAGTTTCGGTCCGGACAGAGAAGAGACCCAGTACTTC
j_call: TRBJ2-5
clone_size: .
v_call: TRBV27
d_call: .

cdr3_aa: CASSAYRVSNYGYTF
cdr3_nt: TGTGCCAGCAGCGCATACAGGGTGTCTAACTATGGCTACACCTTC
j_call: TRBJ1-2
clone_size: .
v_call: TRBV7-9
d_call: .

cdr3_aa: CASSPLAGEKLFF
cdr3_nt: TGTGCCAGCAGTCCCCTGGCGGGTGAAAAACTGTTTTTT
j_call: TRBJ1-4
clone_size: .
v_call: TRBV28
d_call: .

cdr3_aa: CASSSLPSGTGELFF
cdr3_nt: TGTGCCAGCAGCTCCTTACCCTCGGGCACCGGGGAGCTGTTTTTT
j_call: TRBJ2-2
clone_size: .
v_call: TRBV5-6
d_call: .

cdr3_aa: CASSPGFGYTF
cdr3_nt: TGTGCCAGCAGTCCAGGGTTTGGCTACACCTTC
j_call: TRBJ1-2
clone_size: few
v_call: TRBV27
d_call: .